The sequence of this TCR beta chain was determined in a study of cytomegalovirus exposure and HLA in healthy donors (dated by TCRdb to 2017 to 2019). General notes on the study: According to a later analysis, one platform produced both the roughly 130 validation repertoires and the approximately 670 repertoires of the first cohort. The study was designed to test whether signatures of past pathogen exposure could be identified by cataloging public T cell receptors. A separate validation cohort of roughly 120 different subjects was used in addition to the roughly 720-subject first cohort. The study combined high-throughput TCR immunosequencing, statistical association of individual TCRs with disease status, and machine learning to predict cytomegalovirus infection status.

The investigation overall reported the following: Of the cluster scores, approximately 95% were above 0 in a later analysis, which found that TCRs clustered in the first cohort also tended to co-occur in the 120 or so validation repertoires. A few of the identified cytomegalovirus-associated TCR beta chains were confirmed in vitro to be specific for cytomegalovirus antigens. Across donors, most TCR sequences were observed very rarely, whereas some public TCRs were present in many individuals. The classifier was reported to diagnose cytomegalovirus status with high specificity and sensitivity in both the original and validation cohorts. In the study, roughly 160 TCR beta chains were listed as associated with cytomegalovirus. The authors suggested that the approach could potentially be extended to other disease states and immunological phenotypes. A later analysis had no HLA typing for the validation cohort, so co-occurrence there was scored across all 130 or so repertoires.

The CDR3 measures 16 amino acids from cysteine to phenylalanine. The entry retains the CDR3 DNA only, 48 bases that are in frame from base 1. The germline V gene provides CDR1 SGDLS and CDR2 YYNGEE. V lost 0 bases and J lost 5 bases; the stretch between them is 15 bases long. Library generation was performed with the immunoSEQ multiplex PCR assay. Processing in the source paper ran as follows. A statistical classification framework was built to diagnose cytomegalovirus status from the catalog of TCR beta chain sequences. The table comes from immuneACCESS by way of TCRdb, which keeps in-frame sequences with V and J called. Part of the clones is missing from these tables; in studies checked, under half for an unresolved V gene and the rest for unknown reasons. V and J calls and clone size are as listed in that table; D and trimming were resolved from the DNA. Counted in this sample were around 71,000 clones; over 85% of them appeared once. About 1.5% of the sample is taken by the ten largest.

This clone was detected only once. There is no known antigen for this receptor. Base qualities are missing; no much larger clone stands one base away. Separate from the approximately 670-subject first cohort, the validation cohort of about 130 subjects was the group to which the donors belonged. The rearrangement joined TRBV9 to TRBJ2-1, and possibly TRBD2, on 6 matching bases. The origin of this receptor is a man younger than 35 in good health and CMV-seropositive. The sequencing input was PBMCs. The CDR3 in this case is CASSVASRDGDNEQFF. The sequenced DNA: TGTGCCAGCAGCGTAGCTTCGCGGGATGGGGACAATGAGCAGTTCTTC.